A single sample gave rise to the 8 T cell receptor beta chains below, sequenced in a study of T cell clones after liver transplantation (dated by TCRdb to the late 2010s). Libraries were prepared through the immunoSEQ multiplex PCR assay. TCRdb obtained this table from immuneACCESS and retained in-frame rearrangements with V and J assigned. These tables miss some clones; where compared with another copy, unresolved V genes account for less than half of the shortfall, and the remainder is unexplained. The table for this sample lists some 60,000 clones; 71% of them were counted only once. Jointly, the top ten make up 15% of the sample. What the time point label conveys for this sample: pre-transplant. The material sequenced was CD4+ T cells from blood, taken before liver transplant. The receptors derive from a human donor who received a liver transplant.

This clone has a handful of counts. The chain uses TRBV5-5 and TRBJ2-7; weak D call: TRBD2 (5 bases). V shed 3 bases and J shed 0 bases, with 7 bases lying between them. The CDR3 has 13 residues. The germline gives CDR1 SGHKS, CDR2 YYEKEE (reference sequence). The CDR3 protein is CASSSGVSYEQYF. The CDR3 region has the DNA TGTGCCAGCAGCTCCGGGGTCTCCTACGAGCAGTACTTC. The full variable domain, its missing parts supplied by reference TRBV5-5 and TRBJ2-7, is DAGVTQSPTHLIKTRGQQVTLRCSPISGHKSVSWYQQVLGQGPQFIFQYYEKEERGRGNFPDRFSARQFPNYSSELNVNALLLGDSALYLCASSSGVSYEQYFGPGTRLTVT.

The gene calls are TRBV7-2 and TRBJ2-7; 14 nucleotides match TRBD2. V was clipped by 2 bases and J by 3 bases; unmatched bases: 9. This CDR3 spans 18 amino acids. The germline V gene has CDR1 SGHTA and CDR2 FQGNSA. CDR3 DNA sequence: TGTGCCAGCAGCTTAAGCTACTTCGGGACTAGCGGGGGCTACGAGCAGTACTTC. The encoded protein is CASSLSYFGTSGGYEQYF.

V and J are TRBV4-1 and TRBJ2-6; D not certain. This CDR3 is 17 amino acids long. Germline loops: CDR1 MGHRA, CDR2 YSYEKL. V shed 1 base and J shed 0 bases, with 10 bases lying between them. CDR3 residues: CASSQVTRYSGANVLTF. The DNA for the CDR3 is TGCGCCAGCAGCCAAGTAACGCGGTACTCTGGGGCCAACGTCCTGACTTTC.

The chain carries TRBV18 and TRBJ2-7; 10 positions agree with TRBD1. Germline CDR1 KGHSH, CDR2 LQKENI. This CDR3 contains 15 residues. The ends lost 3 bases at V and 4 bases at J; junction bases unmatched: 6. For the CDR3, the DNA is TGTGCCAGCTCACCCGGGACAGGGGCCCCATACGAGCAGTACTTC. Its protein is CASSPGTGAPYEQYF.

The V and J genes are TRBV19 and TRBJ2-5, with a weak D call TRBD1 (6 bases). V gave up 3 bases and J gave up 1 base, with 15 bases separating them. This CDR3 contains 16 residues. CDR1 is LNHDA and CDR2 is SQIVND in the germline V gene (reference sequence). The CDR3 DNA is TGTGCCAGTAGTATCACGGCGAGGGGGACCCAAGAGACCCAGTACTTC. This codes for CASSITARGTQETQYF.

There are many counts of this clone. The chain links TRBV10-3 to TRBJ2-7; D is unresolved. The germline gives CDR1 ENHRY, CDR2 SYGVKD. This CDR3 contains 13 residues. The V and J ends lost 2 bases and 0 bases respectively, with 5 bases between them. CDR3 nucleotide sequence: TGTGCCATCAGTGAGCTAGACTCCTACGAGCAGTACTTC. As protein: CAISELDSYEQYF.

The chain joins TRBV25-1 to TRBJ2-7, with 9 bases that match TRBD1. V lost 6 bases to trimming and J lost 7 bases; unmatched junction nucleotides: 4. Per the germline V gene, CDR1 is MGHDK and CDR2 is SYGVNS. This CDR3 has 12 amino acids. CDR3 DNA: TGTGCCAGCAGACAGGGGGCCGGTGAGCAGTACTTC. Translating gives CASRQGAGEQYF.

The chain combines TRBV5-6 with TRBJ1-4, with 9 bases identical to TRBD1. The CDR3 is 16 amino acids. The V and J ends lost 3 bases and 4 bases, in that order; junction bases with no gene match: 7. Per the germline V gene, CDR1 is SGHDT and CDR2 is YYEEEE. The CDR3 DNA reads TGTGCCAGCAGCTCCCCGCGACAGGGGGGTAATGAAAAACTGTTTTTT. Residues: CASSSPRQGGNEKLFF. Together with reference TRBV5-6 and TRBJ1-4, the CDR3 gives the full variable domain: DAGVTQSPTHLIKTRGQQVTLRCSPKSGHDTVSWYQQALGQGPQFIFQYYEEEERQRGNFPDRFSGHQFPNYSSELNVNALLLGDSALYLCASSSPRQGGNEKLFFGSGTQLSVL.